The 30 T cell receptor beta chains below were found in one sample sequenced in a study of blood T cells in healthy people across ages. Through a sample-barcoded 5' primer and a J-beta primer mix, a second PCR was run for 7 to 11 cycles. In TCRdb, the 5' RACE reads were re-called with MiXCR into one record per CDR3 protein. The data hold some 880,000 distinct CDR3 sequences, with 35% to 40% observed a single time. Material for sequencing was blood. Source of these receptors: a man between 18 and 35 years old in good health.

This clonotype was counted a few times. The chain has TRBV29-1 and TRBJ2-5; D perhaps matches TRBD2 (6 bases). Trimming removed 5 bases at V and 1 base at J, with 8 bases between. The CDR3 has 12 amino acids. Germline V gives CDR1 SQVTM, CDR2 ANQGSEA. This chain's CDR3 is CSVSSGQETQYF. The CDR3 nucleotides read TGCAGCGTTAGTAGCGGCCAAGAGACCCAGTACTTC.

The rearrangement links TRBV6-6 to TRBJ2-6; the match to TRBD1 covers 9 bases. The CDR3 is 16 residues long. The ends lost 2 bases at V and 4 bases at J; junction bases unmatched: 3. Germline V gene lookup returns CDR1 MNHNY and CDR2 SVGAGI (reference sequence). The CDR3 DNA reads TGTGCCAGCAGTTACGGGACAGGGCCCGGGGCCAACGTCCTGACTTTC. Translation: CASSYGTGPGANVLTF.

The genes are TRBV7-9 and TRBJ2-5; 10 bases are shared with TRBD2. The DNA matches TRBJ2-7 better at its end, which makes the J call doubtful. The germline V gene encodes CDR1 SEHNR and CDR2 FQNEAQ (reference sequence). This CDR3 has 14 amino acids. CDR3 region: CASSLTSGMSEQYF. The CDR3 nucleotides read TGTGCCAGCAGCTTAACTAGCGGGATGTCCGAGCAGTACTTC.

The chain employs TRBV11-2 and TRBJ2-1, with D unclear. The germline V gene has CDR1 SGHAT and CDR2 FQNNGV. The CDR3 is 12 amino acids. Trimming shortened V by 2 bases and J by 11 bases, and 10 bases separated the two germline ends. The CDR3 protein is CASSLLYTKQFF. CDR3 in DNA: TGTGCCAGCAGCTTACTTTACACCAAGCAGTTCTTC. Filled out from reference TRBV11-2 and TRBJ2-1, the complete variable domain reads EAGVAQSPRYKIIEKRQSVAFWCNPISGHATLYWYQQILGQGPKLLIQFQNNGVVDDSQLPKDRFSAERLKGVDSTLKIQPAKLEDSAVYLCASSLLYTKQFFGPGTRLTVL.

This chain links TRBV5-1 with TRBJ1-1; 7 bases fit TRBD1. The germline CDR1 and CDR2 sequences are SGHRS and YFSETQ. Trimming removed 4 bases from V and 7 bases from J; junction bases left unmatched: 13. The CDR3 runs to 15 residues. CDR3 coding DNA: TGCGCCAGCAGCGTCTCTCAGGGCCACAGGGGTGAAGCTTTCTTT. It codes for CASSVSQGHRGEAFF.

Many counts were recorded for this clonotype. The CDR3 bases are TGCAGTGCTACTCACCGGGACTCTCTCTACAATGAGCAGTTCTTC. Translation gives CSATHRDSLYNEQFF. This chain connects TRBV20-1 to TRBJ2-1; D possibly corresponds to TRBD2 (6 bases). Trimming left V 4 bases short and J 3 bases short, with 16 bases between. The CDR3 is 15 residues long. Per germline, CDR1 DFQATT and CDR2 SNEGSKA (reference sequence).

This chain connects TRBV4-1 to TRBJ1-6, with D possibly TRBD1 on 5 matching bases. Germline V gene sequence: CDR1 MGHRA, CDR2 YSYEKL. The CDR3 sequence is 16 residues long. V was trimmed by 0 bases and J by 0 bases, leaving 6 bases between them. The CDR3 nucleotides read TGCGCCAGCAGCCAAGAGGACACCTCCTATAATTCACCCCTCCACTTT. Translation gives CASSQEDTSYNSPLHF.

The table lists this clonotype with a few counts. V is TRBV5-6 and J is TRBJ2-5; TRBD1 matches at 9 bases. The CDR3 is made up of 15 amino acids. The germline CDR1 and CDR2 sequences are SGHDT and YYEEEE. The ends lost 2 bases at V and 5 bases at J; junction bases unmatched: 7. CDR3 sequence: CASSLVDRGLETQYF. The CDR3 region has the DNA TGTGCCAGCAGCTTAGTCGACAGGGGGTTGGAGACCCAGTACTTC.

This clonotype was picked up a small number of times. The chain combines TRBV7-9 with TRBJ2-1, with D maybe TRBD1 (5 bases). Germline V lookup: CDR1 SEHNR, CDR2 FQNEAQ (reference sequence). V shed 6 bases and J shed 6 bases, with 21 bases lying between them. This CDR3 comprises 16 residues. CDR3 sequence (DNA): TGTGCCAGCAGTTCCCTGGACAAGGTTGGGGTCAATGAGCAGTTCTTC. Amino acids: CASSSLDKVGVNEQFF.

With respect to this clonotype: A single base separates this from a much larger clone, so it may be a read error. This rearrangement joins TRBV29-1 to TRBJ2-5; D might be TRBD1 (5 bases). The CDR3 contains 13 residues. From germline, CDR1 is SQVTM and CDR2 ANQGSEA. This chain's CDR3 is CSVEGQGGYEQSF. In DNA form, the CDR3 reads TGCAGCGTTGAAGGTCAGGGTGGGTACGAGCAGTCCTTC. Variable domain in full (rest from reference TRBV29-1 and TRBJ2-5): SAVISQKPSRDICQRGTSLTIQCQVDSQVTMMFWYRQQPGQSLTLIATANQGSEATYESGFVIDKFPISRPNLTFSTLTVSNMSPEDSSIYLCSVEGQGGYEQSFGPGTRLLVL.

The chain carries TRBV12-3 or TRBV12-4 and TRBJ1-1; tentatively, D is TRBD1 (5 bases). V lost 6 bases, J lost 8 bases, and 25 bases lay in between. There are 16 residues in the CDR3. The CDR3 nucleotides read TGTGCCAGCAGCTCCGATCGCCGGGACCCCCCTGGAGAAGCTTTCTTT. Encoded protein: CASSSDRRDPPGEAFF.

This clonotype was seen a handful of times. This chain uses TRBV12-3 or TRBV12-4 with TRBJ1-5; no reliable D call. The CDR3 spans 13 residues. The V end lost 7 bases, the J end lost 0 bases, and 7 bases lay between the germline ends. The CDR3 region has the DNA TGTGCCAGCAACAAAAATAGCAATCAGCCCCAGCATTTT. Protein sequence: CASNKNSNQPQHF.

This rearrangement joins TRBV4-3 to TRBJ2-7; the D gene is possibly TRBD1 (6 bases). Trimming removed 1 base at V and 7 bases at J, with 26 bases between. This CDR3 contains 18 residues. Germline V gene lookup returns CDR1 LGHNA and CDR2 YSLEER. CDR3 loop: CASSQGTGTIGPGNEQYF. For the CDR3, the DNA is TGCGCCAGCAGCCAAGGGACCGGGACAATCGGACCGGGGAATGAGCAGTACTTC.

CDR3 sequence reads: CASSQELAGFYNEQYF. CDR3 DNA: TGCGCCAGCAGCCAAGAACTAGCGGGGTTCTACAATGAGCAGTACTTC. The rearrangement links TRBV4-3 to TRBJ2-5, with 10 bases identical to TRBD2. This CDR3 region has 16 residues. The germline V gene encodes CDR1 LGHNA and CDR2 YSLEER. V lost 0 bases and J lost 11; bases outside the gene matches: 12.

There are a few counts of this clonotype. The gene calls are TRBV6-5 and TRBJ2-5, with D unclear. Looked up from germline, CDR1 is MNHEY and CDR2 is SVGAGI. The CDR3 sequence is 12 residues long. V was trimmed by 5 bases and J by 5 bases, leaving 9 bases between them. The CDR3 here is CASSRQSETQYF. DNA for the CDR3: TGTGCCAGCAGTAGGCAAAGCGAGACCCAGTACTTC.

The chain recombines TRBV9 with TRBJ1-1; D gene uncertain. This CDR3 is 15 amino acids long. V lost 4 bases and J lost 3, with 16 bases in between. The V gene's germline CDR1 is SGDLS and CDR2 YYNGEE. The DNA for the CDR3 is TGTGCCAGCAGCTCACCCTCTACGGGGTACACTGAAGCTTTCTTT. It is translated as CASSSPSTGYTEAFF.

This clonotype occurred once. V is TRBV5-6 and J is TRBJ1-1; D might be TRBD1 (5 bases). The ends were cut back, 4 bases at V and 0 bases at J, with 13 bases in the middle. The CDR3 consists of 15 residues. Germline V gives CDR1 SGHDT, CDR2 YYEEEE. For the CDR3, the DNA is TGTGCCAGCAGCACCGACTGGGGCATGAACACTGAAGCTTTCTTT. It translates to CASSTDWGMNTEAFF. Supplemented by reference TRBV5-6 and TRBJ1-1, the full variable domain reads DAGVTQSPTHLIKTRGQQVTLRCSPKSGHDTVSWYQQALGQGPQFIFQYYEEEERQRGNFPDRFSGHQFPNYSSELNVNALLLGDSALYLCASSTDWGMNTEAFFGQGTRLTVV.

The gene calls are TRBV7-9 and TRBJ2-1, with D unclear. The germline V and J ends were trimmed by 5 bases and 0 bases, with 17 bases remaining between them. The CDR3 covers 17 residues. Germline V lookup: CDR1 SEHNR, CDR2 FQNEAQ (reference sequence). The DNA of the CDR3 is TGTGCCAGCAGCCCTACCACCGAAGCCCGCTCCTACAATGAGCAGTTCTTC. Translation: CASSPTTEARSYNEQFF.

A few counts support this clonotype. V and J are TRBV20-1 and TRBJ1-1, with D perhaps TRBD1 (5 bases). V gave up 0 bases and J gave up 6 bases, with 23 bases separating them. The length of the CDR3 is 17 residues. CDR1 is DFQATT and CDR2 is SNEGSKA in the germline V gene (reference sequence). Written as DNA, the CDR3 is TGCAGTGCTAGAGATTGGACCAGACAGCCAAAAGTAGCTGAAGCTTTCTTT. Amino acids: CSARDWTRQPKVAEAFF.

This clonotype was detected a few times. The chain carries TRBV20-1 and TRBJ1-5, with 10 bases matching TRBD1. CDR3 length: 16 amino acids. The trim removed 1 base at V and 4 bases at J, leaving 7 bases unmatched. The germline CDR1 and CDR2 sequences are DFQATT and SNEGSKA (reference sequence). CDR3 sequence reads: CSARVHEGQGNQPQHF. In DNA, the CDR3 is TGCAGTGCTAGAGTCCATGAGGGACAGGGGAATCAGCCCCAGCATTTT.

A word on this clonotype: Possible read error: a much larger clone is one base away. This sequence joins TRBV7-2 and TRBJ2-4, with 15 bases aligning to TRBD2. With 5 bases clipped from V and 6 bases from J, the junction kept 5 bases outside the gene matches. The CDR3 length is 16 residues. Germline CDR1 reads SGHTA; CDR2 reads FQGNSA. CDR3 protein: CASSARTSGGANIQYF. The CDR3 nucleotides read TGTGCCAGCAGCGCCCGGACTAGCGGGGGGGCAAACATTCAGTACTTC.

The chain couples TRBV12-3 or TRBV12-4 to TRBJ1-1; possibly TRBD1 for D (5 bases). V was pared by 5 bases and J by 0 bases, with 19 bases between. The CDR3 extends over 17 amino acids. The CDR3 nucleotides are TGTGCCAGCAGTCTTACAGGTTGGAGTTCCATGAACACTGAAGCTTTCTTT. Translating gives CASSLTGWSSMNTEAFF.

The genes are TRBV2 and TRBJ2-7, with TRBD1 as a possible D gene (6 bases). The germline CDR1 and CDR2 sequences are SNHLY and FYNNEI. The CDR3 consists of 17 residues. Between the trimmed V and J ends, which lost 7 bases and 2 bases, there was a span of 24 bases. The CDR3 DNA follows: TGTGCCAGCAAGCGTCCCGGGCTATCGGACAGAACCTACGAGCAGTACTTC. It codes for CASKRPGLSDRTYEQYF.

The chain carries TRBV28 and TRBJ2-5; D is unclear. Per germline, CDR1 MDHEN and CDR2 SYDVKM. The CDR3 loop spans 13 amino acids. V was cut by 5 bases and J by 5 bases, with 12 bases left in between. CDR3 DNA: TGTGCCAGCAGTACCACGGAGATCGAGACCCAGTACTTC. Encoded protein: CASSTTEIETQYF.

In the case of this clonotype: At one end, the junction sequence differs from germline, possibly due to a read error. The chain carries TRBV12-3 or TRBV12-4 and TRBJ1-2; 8 positions agree with TRBD1. This CDR3 comprises 14 residues. The CDR3 DNA reads TGTGTCAGCAGTTGGGACAGGACCAACTATGACTACACCTTC. As protein: CVSSWDRTNYDYTF.

This clonotype was counted only a few times. The rearrangement uses TRBV3-1 and TRBJ2-2; 10 bases match TRBD1. Germline loops: CDR1 LGHDT, CDR2 YNNKEL (reference sequence). The CDR3 contains 18 residues. Unmatched junction bases numbered 7, after V lost 1 base and J lost 2 bases. In nucleotides, the CDR3 is TGTGCCAGCAGCCAAGGTGGGACAGGGGCCCCTAACACCGGGGAGCTGTTTTTT. The encoded protein is CASSQGGTGAPNTGELFF.

This clonotype turned up a few times. V gene TRBV24-1 combines with J gene TRBJ1-5; 10 bases are a match to TRBD1. CDR1 KGHDR and CDR2 SFDVKD come from the germline V gene. The trim removed 7 bases at V and 4 bases at J, leaving 3 bases unmatched. The CDR3 consists of 14 residues. The CDR3 DNA is TGTGCCACCAGCGCGGGACAGGGGAATCAGCCCCAGCATTTT. It encodes CATSAGQGNQPQHF.

This sequence joins TRBV7-9 and TRBJ2-7, with 7 nucleotides matching TRBD1. CDR3 length: 13 residues. Germline V lookup: CDR1 SEHNR, CDR2 FQNEAQ (reference sequence). The J segment lost 4 bases and the V segment lost 11 bases, leaving 11 bases of the junction unmatched. The DNA for the CDR3 is TGTGCCGTAGACCGACAGGGAACATACGAGCAGTACTTC. Protein: CAVDRQGTYEQYF. The complete variable domain, with remaining parts taken from reference TRBV7-9 and TRBJ2-7, reads DTGVSQNPRHKITKRGQNVTFRCDPISEHNRLYWYRQTLGQGPEFLTYFQNEAQLEKSRLLSDRFSAERPKGSFSTLEIQRTEQGDSAMYLCAVDRQGTYEQYFGPGTRLTVT.

This clonotype was seen more than once but under ten times. The chain has TRBV6-2 or TRBV6-3 and TRBJ2-5; no clear D gene. Per germline, CDR1 MNHEY and CDR2 SVGEGT. The V end was cut by 5 bases, the J end by 3 bases, with 13 bases between. CDR3 length: 14 amino acids. CDR3 sequence: CASSPLTLEETQYF. The CDR3 DNA sequence: TGTGCCAGCAGTCCTCTGACTCTAGAAGAGACCCAGTACTTC.

This clonotype has a single count. The chain is built from TRBV12-3 or TRBV12-4 and TRBJ2-1; no clear D gene. The CDR3 consists of 13 residues. The V and J ends lost 4 bases and 8 bases respectively, with 12 bases between them. The CDR3 reads CASSSALGHEQFF. The CDR3 nucleotides read TGTGCCAGCAGTTCCGCCCTTGGGCATGAGCAGTTCTTC.